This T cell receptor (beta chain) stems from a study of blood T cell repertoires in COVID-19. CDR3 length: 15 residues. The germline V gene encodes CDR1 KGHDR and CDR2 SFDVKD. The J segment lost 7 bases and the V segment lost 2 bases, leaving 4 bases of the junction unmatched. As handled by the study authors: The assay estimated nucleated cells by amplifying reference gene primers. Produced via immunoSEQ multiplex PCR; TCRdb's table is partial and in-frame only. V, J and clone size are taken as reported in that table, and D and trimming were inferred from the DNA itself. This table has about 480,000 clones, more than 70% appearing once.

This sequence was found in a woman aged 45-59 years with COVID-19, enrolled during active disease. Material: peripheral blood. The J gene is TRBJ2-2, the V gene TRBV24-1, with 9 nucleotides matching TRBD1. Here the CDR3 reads CATSDWTGEGGELFF. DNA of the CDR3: TGTGCCACCAGTGATTGGACAGGGGAAGGCGGGGAGCTGTTTTTT.